This T cell receptor (beta chain) came from a study of graft-versus-host responses after intestinal transplantation. Whole-study context: Anti-thymocyte globulin induction was given to all recipients, followed by tacrolimus and steroids for 2 to 3 years.

This CDR3 is 12 amino acids long. This clone was picked up one time. The antigen is unknown. TCRdb keeps only in-frame clones here, not all; method: immunoSEQ multiplex PCR. The data show 35,000 to 45,000 clones, with 85% to 95% seen just once and more than 0.45% held by the top ten. This clonotype originated in a human donor who was the organ donor for an intestinal transplant. This chain links TRBV1 with TRBJ2-7; no DNA check was done on the table's D call, TRBD2. TRBV1 is annotated as a pseudogene. The specimen was unstimulated CD8+ T cells sorted from spleen or lymph node cells, collected before transplant. The CDR3 region has the DNA TGCACCAGCCGCCGGACTAGCGGCGAGCAGTACTTC. It specifies CTSRRTSGEQYF.